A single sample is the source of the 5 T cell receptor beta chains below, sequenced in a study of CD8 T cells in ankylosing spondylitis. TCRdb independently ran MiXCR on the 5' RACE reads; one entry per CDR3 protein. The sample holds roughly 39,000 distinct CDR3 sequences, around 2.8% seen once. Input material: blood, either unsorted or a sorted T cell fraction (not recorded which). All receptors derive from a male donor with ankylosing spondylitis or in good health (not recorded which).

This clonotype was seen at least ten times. Here the CDR3 reads CASSGGTSGETQYF. The DNA of the CDR3 is TGTGCCAGCAGCGGGGGGACTAGCGGAGAGACCCAGTACTTC. The chain links TRBV9 to TRBJ2-5; 11 nucleotides match TRBD2. The CDR3 is made up of 14 amino acids. The junction had 2 bases not matched to a gene; V was cut back by 3 bases and J by 4 bases. CDR1 SGDLS and CDR2 YYNGEE come from the germline V gene.

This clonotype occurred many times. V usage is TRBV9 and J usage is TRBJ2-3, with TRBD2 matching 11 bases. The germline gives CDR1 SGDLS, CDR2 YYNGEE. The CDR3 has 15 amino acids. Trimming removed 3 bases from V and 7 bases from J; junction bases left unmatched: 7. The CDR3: CASSATSGVGYTQYF. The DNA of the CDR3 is TGTGCCAGCAGCGCGACTAGCGGGGTCGGGTATACGCAGTATTTT. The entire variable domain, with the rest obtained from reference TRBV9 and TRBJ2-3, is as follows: DSGVTQTPKHLITATGQRVTLRCSPRSGDLSVYWYQQSLDQGLQFLIQYYNGEERAKGNILERFSAQQFPDLHSELNLSSLELGDSALYFCASSATSGVGYTQYFGPGTRLTVL.

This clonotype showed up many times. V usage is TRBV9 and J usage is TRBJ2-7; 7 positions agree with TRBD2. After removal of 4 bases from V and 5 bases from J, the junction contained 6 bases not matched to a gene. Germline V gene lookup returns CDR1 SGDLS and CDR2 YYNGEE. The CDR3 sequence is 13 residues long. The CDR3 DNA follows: TGTGCCAGCAGCTCGCGGGGGACCCACGAGCAGTACTTC. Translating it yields CASSSRGTHEQYF.

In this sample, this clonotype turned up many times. CDR3 nucleotide sequence: TGTGCCAGCAGCGTAGAGGGCCCTCAGCGGGATGACAATGAGCAGTTCTTC. It yields the protein CASSVEGPQRDDNEQFF. The rearrangement joins TRBV9 to TRBJ2-1; 7 bases are a match to TRBD2. After removal of 0 bases from V and 5 bases from J, the junction contained 11 bases not matched to a gene. This CDR3 has 17 residues. The germline V gene has CDR1 SGDLS and CDR2 YYNGEE.

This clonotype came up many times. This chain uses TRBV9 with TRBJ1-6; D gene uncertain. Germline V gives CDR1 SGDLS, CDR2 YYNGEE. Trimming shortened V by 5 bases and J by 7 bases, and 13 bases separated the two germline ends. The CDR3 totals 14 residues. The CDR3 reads CASSGQAFNSPLHF. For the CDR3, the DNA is TGTGCCAGCAGTGGGCAGGCCTTCAATTCACCCCTCCACTTT.